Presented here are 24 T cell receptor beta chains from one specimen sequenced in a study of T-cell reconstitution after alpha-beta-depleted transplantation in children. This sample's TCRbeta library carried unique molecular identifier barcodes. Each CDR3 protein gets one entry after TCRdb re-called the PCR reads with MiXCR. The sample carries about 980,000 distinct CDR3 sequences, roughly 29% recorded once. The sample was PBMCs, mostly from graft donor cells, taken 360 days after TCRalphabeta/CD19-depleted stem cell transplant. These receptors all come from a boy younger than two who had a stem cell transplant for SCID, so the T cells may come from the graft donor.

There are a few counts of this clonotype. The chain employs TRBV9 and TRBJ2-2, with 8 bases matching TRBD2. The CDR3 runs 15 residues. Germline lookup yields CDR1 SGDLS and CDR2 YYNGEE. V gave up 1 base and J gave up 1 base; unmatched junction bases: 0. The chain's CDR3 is CASSVSGGNTGELFF. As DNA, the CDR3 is TGTGCCAGCAGCGTAAGCGGGGGGAACACCGGGGAGCTGTTTTTT.

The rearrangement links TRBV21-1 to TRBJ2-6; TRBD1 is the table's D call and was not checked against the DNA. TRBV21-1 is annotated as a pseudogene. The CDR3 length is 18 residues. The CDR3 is CASVTGGEVDSGANVLTF. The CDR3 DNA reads TGTGCCAGCGTCACAGGGGGCGAGGTTGACTCTGGGGCCAACGTCCTGACTTTC.

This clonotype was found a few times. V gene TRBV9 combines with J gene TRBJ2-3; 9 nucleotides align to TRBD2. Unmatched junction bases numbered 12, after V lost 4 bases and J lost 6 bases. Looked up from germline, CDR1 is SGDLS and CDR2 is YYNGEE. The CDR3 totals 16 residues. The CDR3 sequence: CASSPDRLAGLDTQYF. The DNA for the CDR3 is TGTGCCAGCAGCCCCGATCGGCTAGCGGGGTTGGATACGCAGTATTTT.

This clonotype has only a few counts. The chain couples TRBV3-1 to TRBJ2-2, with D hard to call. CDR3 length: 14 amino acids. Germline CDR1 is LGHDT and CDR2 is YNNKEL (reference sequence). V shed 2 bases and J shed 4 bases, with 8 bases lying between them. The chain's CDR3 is CASSQSASTGELFF. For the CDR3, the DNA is TGTGCCAGCAGCCAATCGGCCAGCACCGGGGAGCTGTTTTTT.

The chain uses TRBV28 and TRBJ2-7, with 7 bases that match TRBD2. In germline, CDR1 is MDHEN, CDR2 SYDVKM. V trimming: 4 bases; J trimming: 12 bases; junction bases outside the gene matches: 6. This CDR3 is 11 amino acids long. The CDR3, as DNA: TGTGCCAGCAGTTCTCGACGGGGGGTGTACTTC. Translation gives CASSSRRGVYF.

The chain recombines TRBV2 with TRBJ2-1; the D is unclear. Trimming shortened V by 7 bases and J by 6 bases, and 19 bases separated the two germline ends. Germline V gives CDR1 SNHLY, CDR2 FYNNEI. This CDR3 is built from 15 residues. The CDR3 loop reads CASISAGLVGNEQFF. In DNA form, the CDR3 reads TGTGCCAGCATCTCTGCTGGGCTAGTGGGCAATGAGCAGTTCTTC.

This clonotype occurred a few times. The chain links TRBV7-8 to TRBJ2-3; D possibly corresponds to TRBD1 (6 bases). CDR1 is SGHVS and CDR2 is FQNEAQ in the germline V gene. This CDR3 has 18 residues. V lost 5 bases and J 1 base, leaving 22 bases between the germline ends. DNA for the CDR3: TGTGCCAGCAGCCAAAGCCCGACAGGACGACCTCGCACAGATACGCAGTATTTT. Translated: CASSQSPTGRPRTDTQYF.

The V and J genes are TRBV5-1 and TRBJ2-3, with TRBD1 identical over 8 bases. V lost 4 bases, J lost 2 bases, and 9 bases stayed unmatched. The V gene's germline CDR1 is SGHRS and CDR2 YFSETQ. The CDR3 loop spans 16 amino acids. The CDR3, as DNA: TGCGCCAGCAGCACTAGGACAGGGTTGGTCACAGATACGCAGTATTTT. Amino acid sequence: CASSTRTGLVTDTQYF. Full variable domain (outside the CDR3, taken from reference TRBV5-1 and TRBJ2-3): KAGVTQTPRYLIKTRGQQVTLSCSPISGHRSVSWYQQTPGQGLQFLFEYFSETQRNKGNFPGRFSGRQFSNSRSEMNVSTLELGDSALYLCASSTRTGLVTDTQYFGPGTRLTVL.

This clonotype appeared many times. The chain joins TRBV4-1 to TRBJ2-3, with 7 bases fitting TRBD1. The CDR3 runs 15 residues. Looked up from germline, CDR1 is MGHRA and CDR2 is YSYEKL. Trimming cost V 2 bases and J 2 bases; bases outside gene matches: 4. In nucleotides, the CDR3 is TGCGCCAGCAGCCAAAGACAGGGATACACAGATACGCAGTATTTT. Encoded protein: CASSQRQGYTDTQYF.

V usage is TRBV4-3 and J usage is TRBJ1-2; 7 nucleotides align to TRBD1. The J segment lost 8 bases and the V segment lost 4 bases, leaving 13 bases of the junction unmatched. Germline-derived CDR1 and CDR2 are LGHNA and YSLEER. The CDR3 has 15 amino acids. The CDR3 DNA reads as TGCGCCAGCAGCCCACCGGACAGGCAATATGGGGGCTACACCTTC. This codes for CASSPPDRQYGGYTF.

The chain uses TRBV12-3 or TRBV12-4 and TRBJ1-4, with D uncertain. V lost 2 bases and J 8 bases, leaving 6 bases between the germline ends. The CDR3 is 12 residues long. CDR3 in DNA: TGTGCCAGCAGTTTAACAGACGAAAAACTGTTTTTT. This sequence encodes CASSLTDEKLFF.

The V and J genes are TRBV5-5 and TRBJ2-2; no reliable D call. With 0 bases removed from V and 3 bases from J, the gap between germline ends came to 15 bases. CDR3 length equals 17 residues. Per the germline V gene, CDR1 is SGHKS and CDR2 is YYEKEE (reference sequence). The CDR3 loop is CASSLGWAEEYTGELFF. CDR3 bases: TGTGCCAGCAGCTTGGGATGGGCAGAAGAGTACACCGGGGAGCTGTTTTTT.

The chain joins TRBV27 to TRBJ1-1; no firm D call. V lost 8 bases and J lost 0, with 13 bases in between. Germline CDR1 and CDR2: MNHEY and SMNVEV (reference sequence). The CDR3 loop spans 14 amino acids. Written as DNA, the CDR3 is TGTGCCAGCTCCCGCGCAGTTGTGAACACTGAAGCTTTCTTT. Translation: CASSRAVVNTEAFF.

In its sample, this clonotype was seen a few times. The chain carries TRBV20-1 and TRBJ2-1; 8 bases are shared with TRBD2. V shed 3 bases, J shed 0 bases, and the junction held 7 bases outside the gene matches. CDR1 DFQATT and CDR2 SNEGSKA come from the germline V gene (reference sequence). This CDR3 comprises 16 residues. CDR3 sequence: CSASPLAASSYNEQFF. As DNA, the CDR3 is TGCAGTGCTAGCCCACTAGCGGCTAGCTCCTACAATGAGCAGTTCTTC.

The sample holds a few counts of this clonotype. CDR3 loop: CASSALQSPIKNIQYF. The DNA of the CDR3 is TGTGCCAGCAGCGCCTTACAGAGTCCTATTAAAAACATTCAGTACTTC. This rearrangement joins TRBV7-8 to TRBJ2-4; D unclear. The CDR3 runs to 16 residues. Germline CDR1 SGHVS, CDR2 FQNEAQ. V lost 5 bases to trimming and J lost 4 bases, with 18 bases between them. Complete variable domain (other parts from reference TRBV7-8 and TRBJ2-4): GAGVSQSPRYKVAKRGQDVALRCDPISGHVSLFWYQQALGQGPEFLTYFQNEAQLDKSGLPSDRFFAERPEGSVSTLKIQRTQQEDSAVYLCASSALQSPIKNIQYFGAGTRLSVL.

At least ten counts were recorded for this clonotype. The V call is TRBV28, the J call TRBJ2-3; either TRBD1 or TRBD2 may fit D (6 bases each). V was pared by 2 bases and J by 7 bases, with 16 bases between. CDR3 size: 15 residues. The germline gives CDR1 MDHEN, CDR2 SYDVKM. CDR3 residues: CASSLSGGPFHTQYF. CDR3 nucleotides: TGTGCCAGCAGTTTAAGTGGGGGGCCCTTCCATACGCAGTATTTT. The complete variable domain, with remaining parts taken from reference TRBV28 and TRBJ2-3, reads DVKVTQSSRYLVKRTGEKVFLECVQDMDHENMFWYRQDPGLGLRLIYFSYDVKMKEKGDIPEGYSVSREKKERFSLILESASTNQTSMYLCASSLSGGPFHTQYFGPGTRLTVL.

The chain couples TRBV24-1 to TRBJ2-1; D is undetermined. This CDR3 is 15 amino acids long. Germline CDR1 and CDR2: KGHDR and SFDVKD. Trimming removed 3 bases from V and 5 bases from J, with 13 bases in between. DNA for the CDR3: TGTGCCACCAGTGATGGTCAGGTCAGACACAATGAGCAGTTCTTC. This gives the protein CATSDGQVRHNEQFF.

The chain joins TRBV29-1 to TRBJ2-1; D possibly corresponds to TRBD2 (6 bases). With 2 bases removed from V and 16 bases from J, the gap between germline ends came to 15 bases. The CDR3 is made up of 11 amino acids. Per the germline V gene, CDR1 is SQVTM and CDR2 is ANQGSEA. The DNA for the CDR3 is TGCAGCGTTGAACGGGGGTCCAGCTGCTTCTTC. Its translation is CSVERGSSCFF.

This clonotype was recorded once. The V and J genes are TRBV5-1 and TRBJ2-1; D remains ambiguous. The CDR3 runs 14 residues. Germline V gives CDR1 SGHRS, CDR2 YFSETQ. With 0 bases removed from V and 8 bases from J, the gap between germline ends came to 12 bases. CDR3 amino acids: CASSLEAGPHEQFF. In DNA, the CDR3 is TGCGCCAGCAGCTTGGAGGCAGGTCCCCATGAGCAGTTCTTC.

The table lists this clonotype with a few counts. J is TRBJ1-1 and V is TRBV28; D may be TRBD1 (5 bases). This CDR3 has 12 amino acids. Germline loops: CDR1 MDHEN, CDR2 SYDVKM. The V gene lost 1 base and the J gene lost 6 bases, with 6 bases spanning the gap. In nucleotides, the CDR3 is TGTGCCAGCAGTTTATTGGGGGCTGAAGCTTTCTTT. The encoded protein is CASSLLGAEAFF.

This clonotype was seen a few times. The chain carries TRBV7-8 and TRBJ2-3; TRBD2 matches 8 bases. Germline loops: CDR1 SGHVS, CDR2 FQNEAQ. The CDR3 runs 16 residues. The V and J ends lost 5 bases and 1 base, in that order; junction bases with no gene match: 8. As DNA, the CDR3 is TGTGCCAGCAGCCTACGTACGACTAGCGGCACAGATACGCAGTATTTT. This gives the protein CASSLRTTSGTDTQYF. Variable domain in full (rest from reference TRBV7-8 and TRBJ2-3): GAGVSQSPRYKVAKRGQDVALRCDPISGHVSLFWYQQALGQGPEFLTYFQNEAQLDKSGLPSDRFFAERPEGSVSTLKIQRTQQEDSAVYLCASSLRTTSGTDTQYFGPGTRLTVL.

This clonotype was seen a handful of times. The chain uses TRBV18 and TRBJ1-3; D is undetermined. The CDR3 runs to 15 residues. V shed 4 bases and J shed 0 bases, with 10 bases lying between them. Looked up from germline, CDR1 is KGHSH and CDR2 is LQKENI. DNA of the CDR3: TGTGCCAGCTCACGCCAGCCCTTCTCTGGAAACACCATATATTTT. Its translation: CASSRQPFSGNTIYF.

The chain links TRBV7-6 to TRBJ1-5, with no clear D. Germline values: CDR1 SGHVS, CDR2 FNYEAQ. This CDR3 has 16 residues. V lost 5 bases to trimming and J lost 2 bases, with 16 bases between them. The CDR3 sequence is CASSPAQTRGNQPQHF. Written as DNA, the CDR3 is TGTGCCAGCAGCCCCGCCCAGACTCGGGGCAATCAGCCCCAGCATTTT.

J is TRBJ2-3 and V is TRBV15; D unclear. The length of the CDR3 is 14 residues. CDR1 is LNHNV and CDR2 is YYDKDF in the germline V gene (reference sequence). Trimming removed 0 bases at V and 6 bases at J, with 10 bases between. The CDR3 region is CATSRDSQADTQYF. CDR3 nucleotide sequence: TGTGCCACCAGCAGAGATAGCCAGGCGGATACGCAGTATTTT.